The 27 T cell receptor beta chains presented below share a single source sample, sequenced in a study of Ad26.COV2.S vaccination and SARS-CoV-2 variants. Stated treatment: some 19 received Ad26.COV2.S at low or high dose, single or two shots; five or six received placebo; per-sample allocation not given. On day 63 after the first injection, vaccine and placebo recipients gave samples. Produced via immunoSEQ multiplex PCR; TCRdb's table is partial and in-frame only. The data contain approximately 300,000 clones, around 84% of them singletons. The sample consisted of peripheral blood, taken in a trial of Ad26.COV2.S vaccine versus placebo. These receptors came from a person aged 18 to 65 who received the Ad26.COV2.S COVID-19 vaccine or a placebo.

This clone showed up just a few times. This chain connects TRBV19 to TRBJ2-2, with D perhaps matching TRBD1 (5 bases). The germline CDR1 and CDR2 sequences are LNHDA and SQIVND (reference sequence). Trimming stripped 6 bases from V and 0 bases from J, with 14 bases between. The CDR3 loop spans 16 amino acids. CDR3 residues: CASRRTRGTNTGELFF. CDR3 coding DNA: TGTGCCAGTAGGAGAACAAGGGGCACGAACACCGGGGAGCTGTTTTTT.

The chain employs TRBV6-6 and TRBJ2-3; TRBD1 aligns across 9 bases. Trimming took 7 bases from V and 3 from J; bases not matched to a gene: 8. The CDR3 has 15 amino acids. Germline V gene lookup returns CDR1 MNHNY and CDR2 SVGAGI (reference sequence). CDR3 coding DNA: TGTGCCAGCACACCACCGACAGGGGGGACAGATACGCAGTATTTT. Translating gives CASTPPTGGTDTQYF.

This clone was found once. The chain couples TRBV30 to TRBJ1-2, with TRBD1 identical over 7 bases. This CDR3 spans 13 amino acids. The germline V gene has CDR1 GTSNPN and CDR2 SVGIG (reference sequence). V was pared by 3 bases and J by 4 bases, with 5 bases of the junction left unmatched. The CDR3 is CAWSTGAIYGYTF. The CDR3 DNA sequence: TGTGCCTGGAGCACAGGGGCCATCTATGGCTACACCTTC. The variable domain in full, with the rest retrieved from reference TRBV30 and TRBJ1-2, is SQTIHQWPATLVQPVGSPLSLECTVEGTSNPNLYWYRQAAGRGLQLLFYSVGIGQISSEVPQNLSASRPQDRQFILSSKKLLLSDSGFYLCAWSTGAIYGYTFGSGTRLTVV.

About this clone: The conserved phenylalanine or tryptophan normally closing the CDR3 is absent here, so this likely arose from a read error. The DNA is omitted, as the CDR3 cannot be located on it reliably, and the CDR3 follows TCRdb's listing. The chain links TRBV24-1 to TRBJ2-7. From its first to its last residue, the CDR3 has 13 amino acids. In germline, CDR1 is KGHDR, CDR2 SFDVKD. The CDR3 here is CATSDLSSFPRHL.

The count of this clone is one. The chain couples TRBV11-3 to TRBJ2-5, with D tentatively TRBD1 or TRBD2 (5 bases each). The germline V gene has CDR1 SGHNT and CDR2 YENEEA. The CDR3 length is 14 residues. V was trimmed by 4 bases and J by 7 bases, leaving 16 bases between them. The CDR3 coding sequence is TGTGCCAGCAGCTCCTCGGGGCCACTTGGGACCCAGTACTTC. As protein: CASSSSGPLGTQYF.

This clone was detected only once. This chain uses TRBV6-1 with TRBJ2-6; D gene unclear. The CDR3 contains 15 residues. CDR1 and CDR2 (germline): MNHNS, SASEGT. V was shortened by 2 bases and J by 2 bases, with 7 bases between the two germline ends. The CDR3 DNA reads TGTGCCAGCAGTGAACGAGGAGCTGGGGCCAACGTCCTGACTTTC. It yields the protein CASSERGAGANVLTF.

The V gene is TRBV27, the J gene TRBJ2-1; TRBD2 is a possible D gene (5 bases). V gave up 6 bases and J gave up 3 bases, with 21 bases separating them. The CDR3 loop spans 17 amino acids. In germline, CDR1 is MNHEY, CDR2 SMNVEV (reference sequence). The CDR3 sequence: CASRGLRPEGFYNEQFF. DNA of the CDR3: TGTGCCAGCAGAGGACTTAGACCGGAAGGGTTCTACAATGAGCAGTTCTTC.

The chain uses TRBV5-1 and TRBJ1-4, with a tentative D call TRBD1 (5 bases). The ends were cut back, 0 bases at V and 7 bases at J, with 16 bases in the middle. CDR3 length: 16 residues. CDR1 and CDR2 from the germline V gene are SGHRS and YFSETQ. CDR3 sequence: CASSLAGTTQVEKLFF. DNA for the CDR3: TGCGCCAGCAGCTTGGCGGGGACGACACAGGTTGAAAAACTGTTTTTT.

This rearrangement joins TRBV30 to TRBJ1-4, with a weak D call TRBD1 (6 bases). V was cut by 5 bases and J by 4 bases, with 11 bases left in between. Germline loops: CDR1 GTSNPN, CDR2 SVGIG (reference sequence). The CDR3 covers 13 residues. The DNA for the CDR3 is TGTGCCTGGGGAGGGACAAGTAATGAAAAACTGTTTTTT. It is translated as CAWGGTSNEKLFF.

The chain is built from TRBV6-5 and TRBJ2-4; 9 positions agree with TRBD1. V was clipped by 4 bases and J by 8 bases; unmatched bases: 3. The CDR3 runs to 13 residues. Germline loops: CDR1 MNHEY, CDR2 SVGAGI. DNA for the CDR3: TGTGCCAGCAGTTCGCGACAGGGGGACATTCAGTACTTC. It translates to CASSSRQGDIQYF.

The chain uses TRBV7-8 and TRBJ2-2, with 8 bases identical to TRBD1. The J segment lost 5 bases and the V segment lost 6 bases, leaving 2 bases of the junction unmatched. Germline-derived CDR1 and CDR2 are SGHVS and FQNEAQ. The CDR3 loop spans 13 amino acids. The CDR3 region is CASSRQGTGELFF. In DNA, the CDR3 is TGTGCCAGCAGTCGACAGGGGACCGGGGAGCTGTTTTTT. The variable domain in full, completed from reference TRBV7-8 and TRBJ2-2, reads GAGVSQSPRYKVAKRGQDVALRCDPISGHVSLFWYQQALGQGPEFLTYFQNEAQLDKSGLPSDRFFAERPEGSVSTLKIQRTQQEDSAVYLCASSRQGTGELFFGEGSRLTVL.

This chain connects TRBV3-1 (or the pseudogene TRBV3-2) to TRBJ2-4; D is uncertain. The CDR3 sequence is 15 residues long. Germline V gene sequence: CDR1 LGHDT, CDR2 YNNKEL (reference sequence). V was trimmed by 1 base and J by 0 bases, leaving 7 bases between them. The CDR3 region is CASSQGEKAKNIQYF. The CDR3 DNA reads TGTGCCAGCAGCCAAGGAGAGAAAGCCAAAAACATTCAGTACTTC.

V and J are TRBV19 and TRBJ2-3, with 7 bases identical to TRBD2. CDR1 is LNHDA and CDR2 is SQIVND in the germline V gene (reference sequence). The CDR3 is made up of 14 amino acids. The V gene end was trimmed by 2 bases and the J gene end by 6 bases; junction bases not matched to a gene: 5. CDR3 DNA sequence: TGTGCCAGTAGTATATCGGGGGGAACGGATACGCAGTATTTT. It specifies CASSISGGTDTQYF.

This chain joins TRBV7-8 and TRBJ1-2; maybe TRBD1 (6 bases). The CDR3 has 15 residues. Germline lookup yields CDR1 SGHVS and CDR2 FQNEAQ. Trimming cost V 1 base and J 3 bases, with 12 bases left between them. This chain's CDR3 is CASSLEGQRDYGYTF. In DNA form, the CDR3 reads TGTGCCAGCAGCTTAGAAGGACAGAGGGACTATGGCTACACCTTC.

The V call is TRBV27, the J call TRBJ1-1; D possibly corresponds to TRBD1 (5 bases). CDR1 MNHEY and CDR2 SMNVEV come from the germline V gene (reference sequence). The CDR3 has 17 amino acids. V dropped 3 bases and J dropped 0 bases, with 17 bases sitting between them. Written as DNA, the CDR3 is TGTGCCAGCAGTTTCATCAGGGTTGGGTCGATGAACACTGAAGCTTTCTTT. Protein sequence: CASSFIRVGSMNTEAFF.

V usage is TRBV29-1 and J usage is TRBJ2-2; 7 bases align to TRBD1. V was clipped by 3 bases and J by 4 bases; unmatched bases: 5. Germline V lookup: CDR1 SQVTM, CDR2 ANQGSEA. This CDR3 is built from 14 residues. CDR3 in amino acids: CSVDSDRVTGELFF. In DNA, the CDR3 is TGCAGCGTTGATAGTGACAGGGTCACCGGGGAGCTGTTTTTT.

The rearrangement links TRBV6-5 to TRBJ2-7; D might be TRBD1 (6 bases). This CDR3 is built from 15 residues. V gave up 0 bases and J gave up 7 bases, with 16 bases separating them. CDR1 is MNHEY, CDR2 SVGAGI, per germline. The chain's CDR3 is CASSYSTQGIGEQYF. The CDR3 nucleotides are TGTGCCAGCAGTTACTCGACTCAGGGGATCGGGGAGCAGTACTTC.

The chain employs TRBV29-1 and TRBJ2-7, with a tentative D call TRBD1 (5 bases). V was clipped by 4 bases and J by 4 bases, with 14 bases between them. The germline gives CDR1 SQVTM, CDR2 ANQGSEA. The CDR3 is made up of 13 amino acids. CDR3 residues: CSVVGQKGYEQYF. The CDR3 DNA reads as TGCAGCGTTGTTGGACAAAAGGGGTACGAGCAGTACTTC.

This sequence joins TRBV5-6 and TRBJ2-3; D is possibly TRBD1 (6 bases). Germline values: CDR1 SGHDT, CDR2 YYEEEE. This CDR3 is built from 13 residues. The V end lost 0 bases, the J end lost 8 bases, and 10 bases lay between the germline ends. Written as DNA, the CDR3 is TGTGCCAGCAGCTTGGACAGGGCGATTACGCAGTATTTT. Encoded protein: CASSLDRAITQYF.

The rearrangement uses TRBV14 and TRBJ2-3; 7 positions agree with TRBD1. Looked up from germline, CDR1 is SGHDN and CDR2 is FVKESK. Trimming at V came to 4 bases and at J to 10 bases, leaving 8 bases not matched to a gene. The CDR3 loop spans 13 amino acids. This CDR3 reads CASSRQTGPPQYF. The DNA of the CDR3 is TGTGCCAGCAGCCGACAGACAGGGCCGCCGCAGTATTTT.

This chain connects TRBV18 to TRBJ2-6; D not resolved. The ends were cut back, 3 bases at V and 0 bases at J, with 9 bases in the middle. The CDR3 runs to 16 residues. Germline assignment: CDR1 KGHSH and CDR2 LQKENI. CDR3 nucleotide sequence: TGTGCCAGCTCACCCCGGACGGACTCTGGGGCCAACGTCCTGACTTTC. It encodes CASSPRTDSGANVLTF.

This chain links TRBV6-4 with TRBJ1-1; D not certain. V gave up 6 bases and J gave up 1 base, with 3 bases separating them. The CDR3 loop spans 11 amino acids. In germline, CDR1 is MRHNA, CDR2 SNTAGT. CDR3: CASSKNTEAFF. CDR3 coding DNA: TGTGCCAGCAGCAAGAACACTGAAGCTTTCTTT.

J is TRBJ1-2 and V is TRBV3-1 (or the pseudogene TRBV3-2); D unresolved. The CDR3 is 14 residues long. The germline V and J ends were trimmed by 2 bases and 0 bases, with 7 bases remaining between them. In germline, CDR1 is LGHDT, CDR2 YNNKEL (reference sequence). DNA for the CDR3: TGTGCCAGCAGCCAACAGAGAGCTAACTATGGCTACACCTTC. Protein: CASSQQRANYGYTF.

The chain is built from TRBV11-2 and TRBJ2-1; D perhaps matches TRBD2 (7 bases). This CDR3 region has 14 residues. Per the germline V gene, CDR1 is SGHAT and CDR2 is FQNNGV. The V and J ends lost 3 bases and 10 bases respectively, with 16 bases between them. The CDR3 DNA follows: TGTGCCAGCAGCTTGTTGGGGGGGCAGGGGGAGCAGTTCTTC. Translation gives CASSLLGGQGEQFF.

The V gene is TRBV7-9, the J gene TRBJ1-2; D gene unclear. The CDR3 extends over 11 amino acids. Germline values: CDR1 SEHNR, CDR2 FQNEAQ (reference sequence). V gave up 5 bases and J gave up 4 bases, with 5 bases separating them. CDR3 loop: CASSRLYGYTF. The CDR3 region has the DNA TGTGCCAGCAGCCGGCTCTATGGCTACACCTTC.

The chain is built from TRBV3-1 (or the pseudogene TRBV3-2) and TRBJ2-1; D might be TRBD1 (6 bases). Trimming took 3 bases from V and 1 from J, leaving 13 bases between them. The germline gives CDR1 LGHDT, CDR2 YNNKEL (reference sequence). There are 16 residues in the CDR3. The CDR3 DNA is TGTGCCAGCAGCCAGGGTGAGGGGGTATCCTACAATGAGCAGTTCTTC. As protein: CASSQGEGVSYNEQFF.

The rearrangement joins TRBV4-1 to TRBJ1-4; D possibly corresponds to TRBD1 (5 bases). Between the trimmed V and J ends, which lost 0 bases and 2 bases, there was a span of 16 bases. The CDR3 extends over 18 amino acids. Germline lookup yields CDR1 MGHRA and CDR2 YSYEKL. The chain's CDR3 is CASSQERAGGFTNEKLFF. The CDR3 DNA follows: TGCGCCAGCAGCCAAGAAAGGGCGGGGGGTTTTACTAATGAAAAACTGTTTTTT.